The 18 T cell receptor beta chains given below trace back to one sample, sequenced in a study of blood T cell repertoires in COVID-19. Only in-frame clones appear in the TCRdb table, and some are missing; sequencing was by immunoSEQ multiplex PCR. The table has hundreds of thousands of clones, 80% to 90% seen once; the top ten hold 3.1%. The specimen was PBMCs or T cells enriched from blood (not recorded which). The receptors here all came from a woman aged 50 to 60 in a cohort exposed to, infected with or recovered from COVID-19 (not recorded which).

V and J are TRBV7-2 and TRBJ2-5; 8 bases fit TRBD2. Losses at the gene ends were 0 bases for V and 2 bases for J; bases not matched to a gene: 5. This CDR3 spans 16 amino acids. Germline CDR1 is SGHTA and CDR2 is FQGNSA. CDR3 in DNA: TGTGCCAGCAGCTTAGCTGGGACTAGAGGACAAGAGACCCAGTACTTC. Its translation is CASSLAGTRGQETQYF.

This chain links TRBV15 with TRBJ2-1, with D maybe TRBD2 (6 bases). Germline CDR1 is LNHNV and CDR2 is YYDKDF (reference sequence). V shed 3 bases and J shed 6 bases, with 15 bases lying between them. The CDR3 is 15 residues long. The DNA for the CDR3 is TGTGCCACCAGCAGGCAGTCACTAGCTTTCAATGAGCAGTTCTTC. Amino acids: CATSRQSLAFNEQFF.

The rearrangement links TRBV7-2 to TRBJ2-7, with D uncertain. This CDR3 comprises 16 residues. V was cut by 4 bases and J by 0 bases, with 16 bases left in between. CDR1 and CDR2 (germline): SGHTA, FQGNSA. The CDR3 DNA follows: TGTGCCAGCAGCTCCATCTCCGGGTCTCTCTCCTACGAGCAGTACTTC. This translates into CASSSISGSLSYEQYF.

The chain couples TRBV5-6 to TRBJ2-6; TRBD1 agrees at 7 bases. The germline V gene has CDR1 SGHDT and CDR2 YYEEEE. The J segment lost 3 bases and the V segment lost 4 bases, leaving 7 bases of the junction unmatched. The CDR3 is 16 amino acids. CDR3: CASSGYRGDGANVLTF. The CDR3 bases are TGTGCCAGCAGCGGATACAGGGGAGATGGGGCCAACGTCCTGACTTTC.

This chain uses TRBV29-1 with TRBJ1-2, with 10 bases fitting TRBD1. The CDR3 sequence is 15 residues long. In germline, CDR1 is SQVTM, CDR2 ANQGSEA. CDR3 sequence reads: CRSRDRGPYDYGYTF. The CDR3 nucleotides read TGCAGGTCACGGGACAGGGGCCCCTACGACTATGGCTACACCTTC.

This clone has only a few counts. The rearrangement links TRBV28 to TRBJ1-5; 7 bases match TRBD1. The CDR3 covers 13 residues. The trim removed 5 bases at V and 5 bases at J, leaving 3 bases unmatched. Germline CDR1 MDHEN, CDR2 SYDVKM. CDR3 nucleotide sequence: TGTGCCAGCAGTCCGACAGGGTATCAGCCCCAGCATTTT. Amino acids: CASSPTGYQPQHF.

The chain employs TRBV29-1 and TRBJ2-7; a possible D gene is TRBD1 (5 bases). Germline CDR1 SQVTM, CDR2 ANQGSEA. The length of the CDR3 is 12 residues. Trimming left V 7 bases short and J 1 base short, with 11 bases between. The CDR3 reads CSGQTDSYEQYF. The CDR3, as DNA: TGCAGCGGCCAGACAGATTCCTACGAGCAGTACTTC.

The chain is built from TRBV5-1 and TRBJ1-2; 7 nucleotides agree with TRBD1. This CDR3 spans 14 amino acids. The germline V gene encodes CDR1 SGHRS and CDR2 YFSETQ. Trimming took 4 bases from V and 1 from J; bases not matched to a gene: 4. In nucleotides, the CDR3 is TGCGCCAGCAGCCCAGGACAGGTTAACTATGGCTACACCTTC. Protein product: CASSPGQVNYGYTF.

V gene TRBV21-1 combines with J gene TRBJ1-2; TRBD1 is the table's D call, not checked against the DNA. TRBV21-1 corresponds to a pseudogene. The CDR3 has 14 amino acids. For the CDR3, the DNA is TGTGCCAGCAGCAAAGAAGGGGGCAAATATGGCTACACCTTC. Translating it yields CASSKEGGKYGYTF.

The CDR3 here is CASSPGTGGTQYF. The CDR3 DNA reads as TGTGCCAGCTCACCTGGGACTGGGGGTACGCAGTATTTT. The rearrangement links TRBV18 to TRBJ2-3; maybe TRBD2 (6 bases). This CDR3 spans 13 amino acids. Germline-derived CDR1 and CDR2 are KGHSH and LQKENI. Trimming pared 3 bases from V and 8 bases from J, leaving 12 bases between.

The rearrangement uses TRBV5-8 and TRBJ1-2; D is perhaps TRBD1 (5 bases). Germline-derived CDR1 and CDR2 are SGHTS and YDEGEE. The CDR3 runs 13 residues. Between the trimmed V and J ends, which lost 3 bases and 6 bases, there was a span of 12 bases. CDR3 sequence (DNA): TGTGCCAGCAGCTGGCAAACCAGGGATGGCTACACCTTC. It codes for CASSWQTRDGYTF.

This clone is a singleton in its sample. The rearrangement uses TRBV4-1 and TRBJ1-2; no clear D. The V end was cut by 0 bases, the J end by 4 bases, with 6 bases between. The CDR3 has 13 amino acids. Germline V gives CDR1 MGHRA, CDR2 YSYEKL. The CDR3 is CASSQESGYGYTF. The CDR3 nucleotides read TGCGCCAGCAGCCAAGAAAGCGGCTATGGCTACACCTTC.

This clone was counted a single time. J is TRBJ2-1 and V is TRBV4-3, with D possibly being TRBD2 (6 bases). Germline lookup yields CDR1 LGHNA and CDR2 YSLEER. V lost 1 base and J 0 bases, leaving 13 bases between the germline ends. CDR3 size: 17 residues. The CDR3: CASSQGLDHNSYNEQFF. The CDR3, as DNA: TGCGCCAGCAGCCAAGGACTAGATCATAACTCCTACAATGAGCAGTTCTTC.

The genes are TRBV2 and TRBJ2-2; D possibly corresponds to TRBD1 (6 bases). The length of the CDR3 is 14 residues. Trimming left V 7 bases short and J 5 bases short, with 14 bases between. Looked up from germline, CDR1 is SNHLY and CDR2 is FYNNEI. The CDR3 coding sequence is TGTGCCAGCACTTGGGAGAGGGGGACCGGGGAGCTGTTTTTT. This gives the protein CASTWERGTGELFF. Drawing the rest from reference TRBV2 and TRBJ2-2, the complete variable domain is EPEVTQTPSHQVTQMGQEVILRCVPISNHLYFYWYRQILGQKVEFLVSFYNNEISEKSEIFDDQFSVERPDGSNFTLKIRSTKLEDSAMYFCASTWERGTGELFFGEGSRLTVL.

This clone has only a few counts. The chain joins TRBV5-4 to TRBJ1-2; 9 bases align to TRBD1. CDR3 size: 13 residues. The V gene's germline CDR1 is SGHNT and CDR2 YYREEE (reference sequence). With 8 bases clipped from V and 2 bases from J, the junction kept 4 bases outside the gene matches. CDR3 protein: CASLDRGNYGYTF. DNA of the CDR3: TGTGCCAGTCTCGACAGGGGGAACTATGGCTACACCTTC.

This clone was observed once. This chain links TRBV28 with TRBJ1-3; D call uncertain. The CDR3 runs to 14 residues. Trimming pared 10 bases from V and 0 bases from J, leaving 13 bases between. Germline-derived CDR1 and CDR2 are MDHEN and SYDVKM. CDR3 protein: CATLRANSGNTIYF. CDR3 DNA: TGTGCCACCCTGCGGGCAAACTCTGGAAACACCATATATTTT.

The chain combines TRBV28 with TRBJ1-6, with a possible D match to TRBD1 (5 bases). This CDR3 comprises 16 residues. Trimming cost V 6 bases and J 9 bases, with 21 bases left between them. The germline V gene encodes CDR1 MDHEN and CDR2 SYDVKM. The CDR3 region is CASSLPGRAFGSPLHF. The CDR3 DNA reads as TGTGCCAGCAGCCTCCCGGGCAGGGCCTTTGGTTCACCCCTCCACTTT.

This clone showed up just once. This chain links TRBV5-1 with TRBJ2-2; 7 positions agree with TRBD2. In germline, CDR1 is SGHRS, CDR2 YFSETQ. The CDR3 totals 18 residues. Trimming cost V 2 bases and J 1 base; bases outside gene matches: 11. CDR3 sequence (DNA): TGCGCCAGCAGCTTTGGGAGGGGCCAGCGGGTGAACACCGGGGAGCTGTTTTTT. It encodes CASSFGRGQRVNTGELFF.